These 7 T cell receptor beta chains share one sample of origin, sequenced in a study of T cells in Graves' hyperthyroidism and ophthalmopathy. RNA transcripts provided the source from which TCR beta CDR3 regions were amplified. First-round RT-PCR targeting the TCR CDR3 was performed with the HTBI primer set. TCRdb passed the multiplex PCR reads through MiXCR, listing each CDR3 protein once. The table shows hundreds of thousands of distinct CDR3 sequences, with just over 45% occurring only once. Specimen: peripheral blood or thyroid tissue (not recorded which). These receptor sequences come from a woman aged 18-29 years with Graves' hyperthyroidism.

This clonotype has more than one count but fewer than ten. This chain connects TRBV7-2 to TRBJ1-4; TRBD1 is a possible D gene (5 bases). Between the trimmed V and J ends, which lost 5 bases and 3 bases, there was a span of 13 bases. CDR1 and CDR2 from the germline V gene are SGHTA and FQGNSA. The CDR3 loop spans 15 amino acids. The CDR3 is CASSTARGANEKLFF. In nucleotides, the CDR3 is TGTGCCAGCAGCACTGCACGGGGGGCTAATGAAAAACTGTTTTTT.

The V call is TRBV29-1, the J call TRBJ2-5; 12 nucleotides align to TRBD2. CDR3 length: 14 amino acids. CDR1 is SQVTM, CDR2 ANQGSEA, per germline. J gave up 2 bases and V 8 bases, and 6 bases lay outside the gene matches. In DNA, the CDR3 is TGCAGCAGTTACCTAGCGGGAGGGCAAGAGACCCAGTACTTC. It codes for CSSYLAGGQETQYF.

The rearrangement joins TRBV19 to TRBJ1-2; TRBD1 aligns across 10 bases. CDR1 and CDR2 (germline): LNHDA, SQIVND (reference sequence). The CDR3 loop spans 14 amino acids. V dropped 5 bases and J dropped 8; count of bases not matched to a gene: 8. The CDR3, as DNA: TGTGCCAGTAGTCCCGGGACAGGGGCTTGGGGCTACACCTTC. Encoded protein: CASSPGTGAWGYTF.

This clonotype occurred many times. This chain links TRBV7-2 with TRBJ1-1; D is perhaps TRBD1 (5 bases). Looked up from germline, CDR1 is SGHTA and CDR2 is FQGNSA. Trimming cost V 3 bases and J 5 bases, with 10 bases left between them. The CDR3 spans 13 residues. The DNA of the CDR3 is TGTGCCAGCAGCTTTGACAGAACGACTGAAGCTTTCTTT. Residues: CASSFDRTTEAFF.

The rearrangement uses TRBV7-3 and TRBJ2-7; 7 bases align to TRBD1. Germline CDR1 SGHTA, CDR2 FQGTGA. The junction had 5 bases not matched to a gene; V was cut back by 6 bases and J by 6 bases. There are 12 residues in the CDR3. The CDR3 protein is CASSPQGLEQYF. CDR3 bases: TGTGCCAGCAGTCCACAGGGGCTCGAGCAGTACTTC.

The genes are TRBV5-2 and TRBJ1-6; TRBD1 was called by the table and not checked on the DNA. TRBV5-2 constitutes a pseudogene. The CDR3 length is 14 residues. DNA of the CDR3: TGTGCCAGCAAGTCACAGGGGGGGGGTTCACCCCTCCACTTT. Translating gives CASKSQGGGSPLHF.

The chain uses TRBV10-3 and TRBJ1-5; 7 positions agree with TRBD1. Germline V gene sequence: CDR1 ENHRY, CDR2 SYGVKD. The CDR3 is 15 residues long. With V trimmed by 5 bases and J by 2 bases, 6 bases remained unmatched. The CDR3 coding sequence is TGTGCCATCAGTAGGGACACAGGGGGCAATCAGCCCCAGCATTTT. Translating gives CAISRDTGGNQPQHF.